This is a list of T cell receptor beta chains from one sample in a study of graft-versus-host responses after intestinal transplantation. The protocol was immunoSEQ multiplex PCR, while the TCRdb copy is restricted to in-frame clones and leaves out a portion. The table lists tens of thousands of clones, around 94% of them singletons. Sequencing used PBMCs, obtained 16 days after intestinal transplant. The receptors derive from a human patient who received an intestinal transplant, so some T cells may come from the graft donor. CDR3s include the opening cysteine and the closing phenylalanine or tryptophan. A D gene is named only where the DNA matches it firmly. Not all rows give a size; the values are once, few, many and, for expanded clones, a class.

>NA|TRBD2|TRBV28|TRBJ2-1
CASSLLGLASEWSYNEQFF
TGTGCCAGCAGTTTATTGGGACTAGCTTCCGAATGGTCCTACAATGAGCAGTTCTTC
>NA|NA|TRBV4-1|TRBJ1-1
CASSHQQGVIEAFF
TGCGCCAGCAGCCATCAACAGGGAGTTATTGAAGCTTTCTTT
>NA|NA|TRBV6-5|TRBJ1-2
CASSYGWQGNYGYTF
TGTGCCAGCAGTTACGGATGGCAGGGTAACTATGGCTACACCTTC
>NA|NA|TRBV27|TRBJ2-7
CASSLNPDSYEQYF
TGTGCCAGCAGTCTAAACCCCGACTCCTACGAGCAGTACTTC
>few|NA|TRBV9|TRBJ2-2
CASSVARDTGELFF
TGTGCCAGCAGCGTAGCCAGGGACACCGGGGAGCTGTTTTTT
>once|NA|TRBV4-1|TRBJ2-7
CASSQSPSVAYEQYF
TGCGCCAGCAGCCAATCCCCTAGCGTCGCCTACGAGCAGTACTTC
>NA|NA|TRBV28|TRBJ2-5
CASGLSMRPPQETQYF
TGTGCCAGCGGTTTGTCGATGAGACCTCCCCAAGAGACCCAGTACTTC
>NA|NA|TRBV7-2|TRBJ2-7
CASSSGLYPSYEQYF
TGTGCCAGCAGCTCCGGACTCTACCCCTCCTACGAGCAGTACTTC
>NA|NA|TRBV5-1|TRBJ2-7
CASSLTRFYEQYF
TGCGCCAGCAGCTTGACTAGATTCTACGAGCAGTACTTC
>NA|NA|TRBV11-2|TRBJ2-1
CASSTRLGNEQFF
TGTGCCAGCAGCACGCGGTTGGGCAATGAGCAGTTCTTC
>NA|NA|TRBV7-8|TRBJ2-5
CASSSVTVKETQYF
TGTGCCAGCAGCTCGGTGACAGTTAAAGAGACCCAGTACTTC
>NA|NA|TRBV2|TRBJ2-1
CASTEQPFGSYNEQFF
TGTGCCAGCACCGAACAGCCTTTCGGGTCCTACAATGAGCAGTTCTTC
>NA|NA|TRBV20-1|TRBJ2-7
CSARDYEQYF
TGCAGTGCTAGAGACTACGAGCAGTACTTC
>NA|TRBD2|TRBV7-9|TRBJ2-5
CASSSWGGAGETQYF
TGTGCCAGCAGCTCGTGGGGAGGGGCGGGAGAGACCCAGTACTTC
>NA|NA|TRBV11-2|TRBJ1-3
CASRFMGGRHSGNTIYF
TGTGCCAGCAGATTTATGGGAGGACGGCACTCTGGAAACACCATATATTTT
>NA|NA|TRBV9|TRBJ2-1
CASSVRPLWVGEIGEQFF
TGTGCCAGCAGCGTAAGGCCCCTTTGGGTGGGAGAAATTGGTGAGCAGTTCTTC
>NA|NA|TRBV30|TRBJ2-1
CAWRPLGNNEQFF
TGTGCCTGGAGGCCCCTGGGAAACAATGAGCAGTTCTTC
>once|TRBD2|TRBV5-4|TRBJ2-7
CASSSLAGGPYSYEQYF
TGTGCCAGCAGCTCCCTAGCGGGAGGTCCCTACTCCTACGAGCAGTACTTC
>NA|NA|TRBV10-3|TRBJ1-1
CAISEREGTEAFF
TGTGCCATCAGTGAGCGGGAGGGGACTGAAGCTTTCTTT
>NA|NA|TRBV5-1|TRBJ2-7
CASSLGGHNEQYF
TGCGCCAGCAGCTTAGGGGGGCACAACGAGCAGTACTTC
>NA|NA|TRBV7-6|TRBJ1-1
CASSSLGTEAFF
TGTGCCAGCAGTTCCCTAGGGACTGAAGCTTTCTTT
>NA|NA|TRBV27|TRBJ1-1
CASSLLGNTEAFF
TGTGCCAGCAGTTTACTGGGAAACACTGAAGCTTTCTTT
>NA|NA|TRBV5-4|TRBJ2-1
CASSLKAGEQFF
TGTGCCAGCAGCTTAAAGGCGGGAGAGCAGTTCTTC
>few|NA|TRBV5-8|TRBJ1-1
CASSLRGTEAFF
TGTGCCAGCAGCTTGAGGGGCACTGAAGCTTTCTTT
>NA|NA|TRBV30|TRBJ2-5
CAWSVWGGETQYF
TGTGCCTGGAGTGTTTGGGGTGGAGAGACCCAGTACTTC
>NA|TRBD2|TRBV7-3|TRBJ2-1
CASSPTGLAGLSEQFF
TGTGCCAGCAGCCCGACGGGACTAGCGGGCCTCAGTGAGCAGTTCTTC
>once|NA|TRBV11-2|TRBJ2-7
CASSPSGNYEQYF
TGTGCCAGCAGCCCATCAGGAAACTACGAGCAGTACTTC
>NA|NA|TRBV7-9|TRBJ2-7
CASTDSTYEQYF
TGTGCCAGTACTGACAGTACCTACGAGCAGTACTTC
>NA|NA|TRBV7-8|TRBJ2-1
CASSQLGGDVGPKPWDNEQFF
TGTGCCAGCAGCCAATTAGGGGGGGACGTCGGTCCTAAACCTTGGGACAATGAGCAGTTCTTC
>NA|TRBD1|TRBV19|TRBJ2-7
CASSSGTGASRYF
TGTGCCAGTAGTTCCGGGACAGGGGCCTCCCGGTACTTC
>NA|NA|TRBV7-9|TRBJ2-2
CASSPWGRRIGTGELFF
TGTGCCAGCAGCCCTTGGGGCCGGCGAATCGGCACCGGGGAGCTGTTTTTT
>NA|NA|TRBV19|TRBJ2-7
CASSITGGYEQYF
TGTGCCAGTAGTATAACTGGGGGCTACGAGCAGTACTTC
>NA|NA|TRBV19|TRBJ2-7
CASSMWGDGREQYF
TGTGCCAGTAGTATGTGGGGAGATGGGCGCGAGCAGTACTTC
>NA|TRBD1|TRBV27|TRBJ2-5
CASSPGQGVRGQETQYF
TGTGCCAGCAGTCCGGGACAGGGGGTTCGGGGCCAAGAGACCCAGTACTTC
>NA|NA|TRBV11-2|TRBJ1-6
CASSLGRGSSYNSPLHF
TGTGCCAGCAGCTTAGGACGTGGTAGCTCCTATAATTCACCCCTCCACTTT
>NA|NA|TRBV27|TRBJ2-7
CASSDLYEQYF
TGTGCCAGCAGCGACTTATACGAGCAGTACTTC
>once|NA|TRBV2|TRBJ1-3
CASWEGHYSGNTIYF
TGTGCCAGCTGGGAGGGACACTACTCAGGAAACACCATATATTTT
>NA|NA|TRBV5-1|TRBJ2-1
CASSFWGSPYNEQFF
TGCGCCAGCAGCTTTTGGGGGAGCCCCTACAATGAGCAGTTCTTC
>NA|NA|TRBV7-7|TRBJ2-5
CASSLVPEETQYF
TGTGCTAGCAGCTTAGTCCCGGAGGAGACCCAGTACTTC
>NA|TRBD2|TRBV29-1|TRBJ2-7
CSVPLAGALDEQYF
TGCAGCGTTCCCCTAGCGGGAGCACTTGACGAGCAGTACTTC
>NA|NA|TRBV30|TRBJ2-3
CAWTSTDTQYF
TGTGCCTGGACATCTACAGATACGCAGTATTTT
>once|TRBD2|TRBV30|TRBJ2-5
CAWERGGLETQYF
TGTGCCTGGGAGCGCGGGGGTCTGGAGACCCAGTACTTC
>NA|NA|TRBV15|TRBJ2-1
CATSRDFSGGGDLNEQFF
TGTGCCACCAGCAGAGATTTTTCGGGAGGGGGCGACCTCAATGAGCAGTTCTTC
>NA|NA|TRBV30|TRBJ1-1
CAWTSGWNTEAFF
TGTGCCTGGACCAGTGGGTGGAACACTGAAGCTTTCTTT
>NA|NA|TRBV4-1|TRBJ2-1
CASSPNLRRGQFF
TGCGCCAGCAGCCCAAACCTCCGGAGGGGGCAGTTCTTC
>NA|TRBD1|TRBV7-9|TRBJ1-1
CASSGELTGRMSEAFF
TGTGCCAGCAGCGGCGAGCTGACAGGGAGAATGAGTGAAGCTTTCTTT
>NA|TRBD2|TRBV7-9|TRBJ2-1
CASSFWTSGGDNEQFF
TGTGCCAGCAGCTTTTGGACTAGCGGGGGAGACAATGAGCAGTTCTTC
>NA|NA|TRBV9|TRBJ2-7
CASSTSGTDYEQYF
TGTGCCAGCAGCACCTCCGGGACTGACTACGAGCAGTACTTC
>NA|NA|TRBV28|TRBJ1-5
CASGGGRDQPQHF
TGTGCCTCCGGGGGGGGGAGGGATCAGCCCCAGCATTTT
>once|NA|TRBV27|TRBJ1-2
CASSFFRDYGYTF
TGTGCCAGCAGTTTTTTCCGGGACTATGGCTACACCTTC